A selection of T cell receptor beta chains follows, all from one sample in a study of T cells in Graves' hyperthyroidism and ophthalmopathy. TCRdb processed the multiplex PCR reads anew with MiXCR; each CDR3 protein has one entry. The sample lists about 250,000 distinct CDR3 sequences, 24% occurring once. The sample consisted of blood. These receptors were taken from a woman in her thirties or forties with Graves' ophthalmopathy. Both conserved end residues are part of each CDR3. The D gene is left open where the match is weak. Size tells how often a clone was seen (once, few, many) or the class of an expanded clone, and some rows leave it out.

V gene	J gene	D gene	clone size	CDR3 DNA	CDR3 protein
TRBV5-1	TRBJ2-3	TRBD1	many	TGCGCCAGCAGCTCATCGGGACAGGTACAAAATACGCAGTATTTT	CASSSSGQVQNTQYF
TRBV20-1	TRBJ1-2	TRBD1	few	TGCAGTGCCAGTGACGGACAGGGCTATGGCTACACCTTC	CSASDGQGYGYTF
TRBV28	TRBJ2-5	-	-	TGTGCCAGCGAGGGGAACCAAGAGACCCAGTACTTC	CASEGNQETQYF
TRBV20-1	TRBJ1-3	-	many	TGCAGTGCCTCCCAGCTAGGAAACACCATATATTTT	CSASQLGNTIYF
TRBV19	TRBJ1-2	TRBD1	many	TGTGCCAGCAGTAGGACAGGGGGATATGGCTACACCTTC	CASSRTGGYGYTF
TRBV29-1	TRBJ1-2	-	-	TGCAGCGTTGGATACGATCTTGACTATGGCTACACCTTC	CSVGYDLDYGYTF
TRBV6-2/TRBV6-3	TRBJ2-7	TRBD2	-	TGTGCCAGCAGTTACTTGGCCCGGGACTATTCCTACGAGCAGTACTTC	CASSYLARDYSYEQYF
TRBV7-3	TRBJ2-4	TRBD1	-	TGTGCCAGCAGCTACTCGGACAGGGGACTAGCCAAAAACATTCAGTACTTC	CASSYSDRGLAKNIQYF
TRBV20-1	TRBJ1-1	-	-	TGCAGTGCTAGGGCAGGGTACACTGAAGCTTTCTTT	CSARAGYTEAFF
TRBV12-3/TRBV12-4	TRBJ1-2	TRBD1	many	TGTGCCAGCAGTTCCCCGACAGGGGGGAACTATGGCTACACCTTC	CASSSPTGGNYGYTF
TRBV18	TRBJ2-5	-	-	TGTGCCAGCTCACCATATCCAGCACACCAAGAGACCCAGTACTTC	CASSPYPAHQETQYF
TRBV2	TRBJ2-2	TRBD1	many	TGTGCCAGCGGACAGGGGTTGGGTAACACCGGGGAGCTGTTTTTT	CASGQGLGNTGELFF
TRBV29-1	TRBJ2-7	TRBD1	many	TGCAGCGTGCAGGGGGCTGGCTACGAGCAGTACTTC	CSVQGAGYEQYF
TRBV10-3	TRBJ2-3	TRBD2	many	TGTGCCATCACCGGGACTAGCGGGGCCCAAAACACAGATACGCAGTATTTT	CAITGTSGAQNTDTQYF
TRBV24-1	TRBJ1-5	-	few	TGTGCCACCAGTGAGGCAATGGGGGCCCATCAGCCCCAGCATTTT	CATSEAMGAHQPQHF
TRBV5-1	TRBJ1-1	TRBD1	few	TGCGCCAGCAGGACGGGACAGTCGAACACTGAAGCTTTCTTT	CASRTGQSNTEAFF
TRBV30	TRBJ1-1	-	many	TGTGCCTGGGCTTTGACGGGGGAGCGAGCTTTCTTT	CAWALTGERAFF
TRBV5-1	TRBJ2-7	-	many	TGCGCCAGCAGCCACCCGGACAACGTGGCGCGGCAGTACTTC	CASSHPDNVARQYF
TRBV6-2/TRBV6-3	TRBJ1-2	-	-	TGTGCCAGCAATTGGCAAGGGACCTCACCTAACTATGGCTACACCTTC	CASNWQGTSPNYGYTF
TRBV6-1	TRBJ2-1	TRBD2	many	TGTGCCAGCAGTGAAGCGCTGGTAGCGGGAGGTGTCAATGAGCAGTTCTTC	CASSEALVAGGVNEQFF
TRBV6-5	TRBJ1-2	TRBD1	-	TGTGCCAGCAGTTACTCGCCGGGACAGTCTAACTATGGCTACACCTTC	CASSYSPGQSNYGYTF
TRBV5-6	TRBJ1-1	-	few	TGTACCAGCAGCTTGGGGGCTTCGGGCACTGAAGCTTTCTTT	CTSSLGASGTEAFF
TRBV6-1	TRBJ1-1	TRBD1	few	TGTGCCAGCAGTGTCGACAGGGGGTTTGAAGCTTTCTTT	CASSVDRGFEAFF
TRBV19	TRBJ1-1	-	once	TGTGCCAGTAGTATTAGGGGAATGAACACTGAAGCTTTCTTT	CASSIRGMNTEAFF
TRBV10-3	TRBJ1-1	TRBD1	-	TGTGCCATCAGCACGACAGGGGGAACTGAAGCTTTCTTT	CAISTTGGTEAFF
TRBV2	TRBJ1-3	-	many	TGTGCCAGCACCCAACAGGCGAGAAACACCATATATTTT	CASTQQARNTIYF
TRBV5-1	TRBJ2-7	TRBD1	many	TGTGCCAGCAGCCTCGGGACAGGGGGCTACGAGCAGTACTTC	CASSLGTGGYEQYF
TRBV19	TRBJ2-2	TRBD1	many	TGTGCCAGTAGTACGACAGGGCTGAACACCGGGGAGCTGTTTTTT	CASSTTGLNTGELFF
TRBV29-1	TRBJ2-5	-	many	TGCAGCGTTGCCCCGGGGGCGAGTGGGGGGACCCAGTACTTC	CSVAPGASGGTQYF
TRBV4-2	TRBJ1-1	-	many	TGTGCCAGCAGCCAAGATGTAGCAGCAAGTGAAGCTTTCTTT	CASSQDVAASEAFF
TRBV5-1	TRBJ1-3	-	-	TGCGCCAGCAGCTTAGAATGGGGATCCTCCTCTGGAAACACCATATATTTT	CASSLEWGSSSGNTIYF
TRBV4-1	TRBJ1-2	-	-	TGCGCCAGCAGCCCAGCCCAAGAGTGGTATGGCTACACCTTC	CASSPAQEWYGYTF
TRBV24-1	TRBJ1-1	-	many	TGTGCCACCAGTGATGGCAGGACGCTGAACACTGAAGCTTTCTTT	CATSDGRTLNTEAFF
TRBV19	TRBJ2-7	TRBD2	many	TGTGCCAGTAGTATATCAGGGGCTAGCGGGAGACACGAGCAGTACTTC	CASSISGASGRHEQYF
TRBV30	TRBJ1-5	-	many	TGTGCCTGGAGCCGAGGACAGCGAGGGTCGCCCCAGCATTTT	CAWSRGQRGSPQHF
TRBV5-5	TRBJ2-7	-	many	TGTGCCAGCAGCGTGCCTCCTGACAGGTCGTCCTACGAGCAGTACTTC	CASSVPPDRSSYEQYF
TRBV6-1	TRBJ2-2	-	many	TGTGCCAGTACACGCCTCTCCGGGCACGCCGGGGAGCTGTTTTTT	CASTRLSGHAGELFF
TRBV7-2	TRBJ1-2	TRBD1	-	TGTGCCAGCAGCTCAGACAGGGGTGACTATGGCTACACCTTC	CASSSDRGDYGYTF
TRBV12-3/TRBV12-4	TRBJ1-2	-	many	TGTGCCAGCAGTCGCGGGTCTGGGTGGGGAGGCTACACCTTC	CASSRGSGWGGYTF
TRBV27	TRBJ2-5	-	many	TGTGCCAGCAGTTTTTCGAGGAGAGAGACCCAGTACTTC	CASSFSRRETQYF
TRBV4-1	TRBJ2-7	-	many	TGCGCCAGCAGCCCACGTAGTACCTACGAGCAGTACTTC	CASSPRSTYEQYF
TRBV28	TRBJ2-7	-	many	TGTACCAGCAGTAACAGCATAGAGCGGAGCGTGAACGAGCAGTACTTC	CTSSNSIERSVNEQYF
TRBV11-2	TRBJ2-7	-	many	TGTGCCAGCAGCTTTCCGGGGGAAAGGGGCAACGAGCAGTACTTC	CASSFPGERGNEQYF